A selection of T cell receptor beta chains follows, all from one sample in a study of blood T cell repertoires in COVID-19. Produced via immunoSEQ multiplex PCR; TCRdb's table is partial and in-frame only. Among some 81,000 clones listed, 80% to 95% were seen once. The sequenced sample consisted of peripheral blood. The source is a woman aged 45-65 years in a cohort sampled during active COVID-19. Both conserved end residues are part of each CDR3. A D gene is named only where the DNA matches it firmly. Clone size is stated in some rows and not others, as once, few, many or a class when expanded.

CDR3nt	CDR3aa	len	abundance	v_gene	j_gene	d_gene
TGCGCCAGCAGCTTGGGGGACAGGGAACACAATGAGCAGTTCTTC	CASSLGDREHNEQFF	15	NA	TRBV5-1	TRBJ2-1	TRBD1
TGTGCCAGCAGTCCTAGGGACAAGGGGTTCAATCAGCCCCAGCATTTT	CASSPRDKGFNQPQHF	16	NA	TRBV6-6	TRBJ1-5	NA
TGTGCCAGTAGTCGACCCGACAGGGCGATCTACACCTTC	CASSRPDRAIYTF	13	NA	TRBV19	TRBJ1-2	TRBD1
TGTGCCAGCAGCTTAGAGCCGGGAGGGCAGTCCGATACGCAGTATTTT	CASSLEPGGQSDTQYF	16	few	TRBV7-3	TRBJ2-3	TRBD2
TGTGCCAGCAGTTTACGGGACTCCCGGCTTATAGGCTACACCTTC	CASSLRDSRLIGYTF	15	NA	TRBV27	TRBJ1-2	NA
TGTGCAAGTAAAACGGGTACCACATACAATGAGCAGTTCTTC	CASKTGTTYNEQFF	14	NA	TRBV19	TRBJ2-1	NA
TGTGCCAGCAGCTTGGGACAGGGGGCGGAAAAACTGTTTTTT	CASSLGQGAEKLFF	14	NA	TRBV5-8	TRBJ1-4	TRBD1
TGTGCCAGCACCGACACCACAAGCGGAAACAATGAGCAGTTCTTC	CASTDTTSGNNEQFF	15	NA	TRBV2	TRBJ2-1	NA
TGTGCCAGCAGCTCCACCGGGACAGGTTCCTACGAGCAGTACTTC	CASSSTGTGSYEQYF	15	few	TRBV7-9	TRBJ2-7	TRBD1
TGTGCCAGCAGCCACAAAGGGACAGGGGGTCTCAATGAGCAGTTCTTC	CASSHKGTGGLNEQFF	16	NA	TRBV3-1/TRBV3-2	TRBJ2-1	TRBD1
TGTGCCAGCAATACAGGGGAAACTGGAAACACCATATATTTT	CASNTGETGNTIYF	14	NA	TRBV28	TRBJ1-3	TRBD1
TGTGCCAGCAGGCGAACTAGCGGTGGATCCTACAATGAGCAGTTCTTC	CASRRTSGGSYNEQFF	16	few	TRBV11-2	TRBJ2-1	TRBD2
TGTGCCAGCAGTCTAATTCCGGGACAGGTCCGGGAGACCCAGTACTTC	CASSLIPGQVRETQYF	16	NA	TRBV28	TRBJ2-5	TRBD1